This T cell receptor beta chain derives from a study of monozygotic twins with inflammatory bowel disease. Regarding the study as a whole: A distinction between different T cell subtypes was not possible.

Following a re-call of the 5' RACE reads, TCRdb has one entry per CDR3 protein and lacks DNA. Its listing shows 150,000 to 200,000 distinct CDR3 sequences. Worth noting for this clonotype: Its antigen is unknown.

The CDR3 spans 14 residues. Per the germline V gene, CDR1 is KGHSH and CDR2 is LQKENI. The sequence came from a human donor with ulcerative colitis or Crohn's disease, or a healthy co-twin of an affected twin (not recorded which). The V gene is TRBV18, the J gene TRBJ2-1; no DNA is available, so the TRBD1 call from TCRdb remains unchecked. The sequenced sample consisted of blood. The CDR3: CASSRGQGINEQFF.